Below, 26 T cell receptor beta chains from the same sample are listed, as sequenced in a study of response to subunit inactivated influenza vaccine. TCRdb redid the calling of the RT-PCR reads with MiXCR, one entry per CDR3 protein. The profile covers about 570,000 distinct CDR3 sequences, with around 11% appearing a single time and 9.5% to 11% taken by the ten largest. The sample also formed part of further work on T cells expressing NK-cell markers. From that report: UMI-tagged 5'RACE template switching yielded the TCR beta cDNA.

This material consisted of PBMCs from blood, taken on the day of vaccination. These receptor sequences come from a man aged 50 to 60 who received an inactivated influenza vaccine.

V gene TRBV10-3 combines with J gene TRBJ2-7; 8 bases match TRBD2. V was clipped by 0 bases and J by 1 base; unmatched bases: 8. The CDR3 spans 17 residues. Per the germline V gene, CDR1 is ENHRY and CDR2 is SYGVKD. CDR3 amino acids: CAISESMAAGGSYEQYF. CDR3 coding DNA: TGTGCCATCAGTGAGTCGATGGCCGCGGGGGGATCCTACGAGCAGTACTTC.

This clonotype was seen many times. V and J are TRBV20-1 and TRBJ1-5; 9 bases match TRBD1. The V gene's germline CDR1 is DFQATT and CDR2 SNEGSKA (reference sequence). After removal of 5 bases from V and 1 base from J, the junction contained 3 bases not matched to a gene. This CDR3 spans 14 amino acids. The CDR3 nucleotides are TGCAGTGCTTTAACAGGGGGCAGCAATCAGCCCCAGCATTTT. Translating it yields CSALTGGSNQPQHF.

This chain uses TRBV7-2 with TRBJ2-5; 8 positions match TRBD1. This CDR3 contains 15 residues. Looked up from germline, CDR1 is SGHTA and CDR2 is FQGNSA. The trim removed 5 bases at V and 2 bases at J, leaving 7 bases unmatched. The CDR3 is CASSVRTGSQETQYF. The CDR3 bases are TGTGCCAGCAGCGTAAGGACAGGGAGTCAAGAGACCCAGTACTTC.

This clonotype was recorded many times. The CDR3 nucleotides read TGTGCCACCAGTGGGACGGGCGGAGGCTACGAGCAGTACTTC. Its protein is CATSGTGGGYEQYF. The V and J genes are TRBV24-1 and TRBJ2-7; D might be TRBD2 (5 bases). This CDR3 has 14 residues. Germline V gene data show CDR1 as KGHDR and CDR2 as SFDVKD. The ends were cut back, 5 bases at V and 3 bases at J, with 13 bases in the middle.

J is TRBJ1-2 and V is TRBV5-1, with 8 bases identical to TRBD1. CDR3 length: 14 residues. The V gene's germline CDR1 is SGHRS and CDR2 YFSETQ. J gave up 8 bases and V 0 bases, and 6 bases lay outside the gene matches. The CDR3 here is CASSLDQGAAGYTF. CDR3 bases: TGCGCCAGCAGCTTGGACCAGGGGGCGGCAGGCTACACCTTC.

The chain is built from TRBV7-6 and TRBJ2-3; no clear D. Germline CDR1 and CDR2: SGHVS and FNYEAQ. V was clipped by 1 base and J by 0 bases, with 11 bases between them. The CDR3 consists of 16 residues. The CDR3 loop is CASSLEDPVSTDTQYF. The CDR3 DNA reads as TGTGCCAGCAGCTTAGAAGACCCGGTGAGCACAGATACGCAGTATTTT. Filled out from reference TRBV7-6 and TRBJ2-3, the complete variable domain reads GAGVSQSPRYKVTKRGQDVALRCDPISGHVSLYWYRQALGQGPEFLTYFNYEAQQDKSGLPNDRFSAERPEGSISTLTIQRTEQRDSAMYRCASSLEDPVSTDTQYFGPGTRLTVL.

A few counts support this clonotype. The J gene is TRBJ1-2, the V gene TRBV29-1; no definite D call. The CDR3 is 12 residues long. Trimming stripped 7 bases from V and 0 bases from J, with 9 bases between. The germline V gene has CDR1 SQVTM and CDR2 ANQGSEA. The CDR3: CSGGVSNYGYTF. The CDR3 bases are TGCAGCGGTGGGGTTTCTAACTATGGCTACACCTTC.

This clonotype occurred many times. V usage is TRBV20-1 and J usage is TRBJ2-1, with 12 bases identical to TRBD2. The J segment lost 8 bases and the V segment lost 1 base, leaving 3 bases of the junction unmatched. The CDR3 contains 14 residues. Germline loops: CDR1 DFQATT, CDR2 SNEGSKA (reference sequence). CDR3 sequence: CSARGLAGGHEQFF. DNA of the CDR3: TGCAGTGCTAGAGGGCTAGCGGGGGGGCATGAGCAGTTCTTC.

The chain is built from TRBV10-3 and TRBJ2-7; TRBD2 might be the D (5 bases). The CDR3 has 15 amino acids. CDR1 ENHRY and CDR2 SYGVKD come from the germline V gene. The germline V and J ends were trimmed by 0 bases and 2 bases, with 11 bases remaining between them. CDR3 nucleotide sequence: TGTGCCATCAGTGAGTCAGTTAGCGAGGCCTACGAGCAGTACTTC. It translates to CAISESVSEAYEQYF.

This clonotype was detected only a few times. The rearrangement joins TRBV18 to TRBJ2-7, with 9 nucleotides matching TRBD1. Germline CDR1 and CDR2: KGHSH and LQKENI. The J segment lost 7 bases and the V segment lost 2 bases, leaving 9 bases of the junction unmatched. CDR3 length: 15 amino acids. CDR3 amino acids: CASSPFGTGTGEQYF. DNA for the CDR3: TGTGCCAGCTCACCATTCGGGACAGGGACAGGGGAGCAGTACTTC.

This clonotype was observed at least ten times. In DNA form, the CDR3 reads TGTGCCAGCAGTTTAGGTGCGGGGGGGAGCACAGATACGCAGTATTTT. Its translation is CASSLGAGGSTDTQYF. J is TRBJ2-3 and V is TRBV12-3 or TRBV12-4; 9 bases are a match to TRBD2. This CDR3 contains 16 residues. J lost 0 bases, V lost 1 base, and 2 bases had no gene match.

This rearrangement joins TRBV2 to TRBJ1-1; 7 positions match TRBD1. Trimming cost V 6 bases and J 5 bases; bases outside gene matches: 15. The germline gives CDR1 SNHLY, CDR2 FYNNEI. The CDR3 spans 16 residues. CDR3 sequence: CASRRTGAGFGTEAFF. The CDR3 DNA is TGTGCCAGCAGGAGAACAGGGGCGGGTTTTGGTACTGAAGCTTTCTTT.

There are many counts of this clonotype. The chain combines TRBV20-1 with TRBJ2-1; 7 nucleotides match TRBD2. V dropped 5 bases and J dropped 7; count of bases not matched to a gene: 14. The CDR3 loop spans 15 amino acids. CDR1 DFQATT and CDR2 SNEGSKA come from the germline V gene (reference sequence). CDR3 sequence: CSAHRLGGSYNEQFF. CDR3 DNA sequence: TGCAGTGCTCACCGCCTCGGGGGGTCTTATAATGAGCAGTTCTTC.

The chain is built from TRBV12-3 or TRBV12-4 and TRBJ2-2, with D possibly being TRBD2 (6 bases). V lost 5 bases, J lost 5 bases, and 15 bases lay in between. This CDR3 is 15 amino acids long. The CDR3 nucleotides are TGTGCCAGCAGTCCCCGGGGCGGGGTGACCGGGGAGCTGTTTTTT. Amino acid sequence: CASSPRGGVTGELFF.

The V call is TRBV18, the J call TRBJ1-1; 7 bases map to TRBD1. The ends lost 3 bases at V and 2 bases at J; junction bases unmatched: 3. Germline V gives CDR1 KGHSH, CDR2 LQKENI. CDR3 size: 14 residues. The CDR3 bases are TGTGCCAGCTCACCGGACAGGATAAACACTGAAGCTTTCTTT. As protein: CASSPDRINTEAFF. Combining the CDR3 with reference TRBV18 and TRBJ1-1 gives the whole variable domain NAGVMQNPRHLVRRRGQEARLRCSPMKGHSHVYWYRQLPEEGLKFMVYLQKENIIDESGMPKERFSAEFPKEGPSILRIQQVVRGDSAAYFCASSPDRINTEAFFGQGTRLTVV.

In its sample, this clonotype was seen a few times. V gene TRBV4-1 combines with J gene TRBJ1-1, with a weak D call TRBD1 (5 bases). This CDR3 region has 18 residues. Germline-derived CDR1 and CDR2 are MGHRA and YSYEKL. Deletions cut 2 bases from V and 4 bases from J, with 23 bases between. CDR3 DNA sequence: TGCGCCAGCAGCCAAAGTCAGGTTCGGCAGGGTGGGCCCACTGAAGCTTTCTTT. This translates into CASSQSQVRQGGPTEAFF.

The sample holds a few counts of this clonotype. CDR3 protein: CASSLITGYGYTF. CDR3 sequence (DNA): TGTGCCAGCAGTTTAATTACAGGGTATGGCTACACCTTC. V is TRBV27 and J is TRBJ1-2; D possibly corresponds to TRBD1 (6 bases). V was cut by 2 bases and J by 5 bases, with 9 bases left in between. This CDR3 has 13 residues. Looked up from germline, CDR1 is MNHEY and CDR2 is SMNVEV (reference sequence).

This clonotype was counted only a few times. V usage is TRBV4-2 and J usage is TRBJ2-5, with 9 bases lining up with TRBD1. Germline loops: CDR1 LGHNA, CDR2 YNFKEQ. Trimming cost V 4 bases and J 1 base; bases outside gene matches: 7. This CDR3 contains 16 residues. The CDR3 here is CASSRGTGRIQETQYF. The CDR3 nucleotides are TGTGCCAGCAGCCGAGGGACAGGGCGAATCCAAGAGACCCAGTACTTC.

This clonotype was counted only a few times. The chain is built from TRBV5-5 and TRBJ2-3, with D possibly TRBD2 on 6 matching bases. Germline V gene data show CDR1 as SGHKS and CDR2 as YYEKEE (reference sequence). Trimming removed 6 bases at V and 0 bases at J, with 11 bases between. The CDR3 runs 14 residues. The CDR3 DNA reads TGTGCCAGCAACATTGGGGGGAGCACAGATACGCAGTATTTT. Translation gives CASNIGGSTDTQYF.

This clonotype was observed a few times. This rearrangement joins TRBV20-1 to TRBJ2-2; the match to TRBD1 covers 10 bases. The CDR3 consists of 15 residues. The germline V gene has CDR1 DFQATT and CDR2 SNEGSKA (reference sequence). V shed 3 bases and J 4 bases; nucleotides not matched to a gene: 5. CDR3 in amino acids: CSARPGDRGTGELFF. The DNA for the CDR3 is TGCAGTGCTAGGCCAGGGGACAGGGGCACCGGGGAGCTGTTTTTT.

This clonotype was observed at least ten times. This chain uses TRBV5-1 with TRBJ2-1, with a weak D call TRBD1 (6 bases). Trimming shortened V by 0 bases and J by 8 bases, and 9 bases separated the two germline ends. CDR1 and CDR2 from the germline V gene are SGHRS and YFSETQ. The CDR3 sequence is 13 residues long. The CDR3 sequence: CASSLAGVDEQFF. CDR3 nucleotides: TGCGCCAGCAGCTTGGCAGGGGTCGATGAGCAGTTCTTC.

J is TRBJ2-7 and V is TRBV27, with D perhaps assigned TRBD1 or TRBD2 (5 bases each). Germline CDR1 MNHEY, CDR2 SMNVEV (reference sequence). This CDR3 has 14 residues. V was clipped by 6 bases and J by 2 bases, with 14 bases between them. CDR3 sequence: CASSSVGGPYEQYF. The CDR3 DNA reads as TGTGCCAGCAGCTCGGTTGGGGGACCCTACGAGCAGTACTTC.

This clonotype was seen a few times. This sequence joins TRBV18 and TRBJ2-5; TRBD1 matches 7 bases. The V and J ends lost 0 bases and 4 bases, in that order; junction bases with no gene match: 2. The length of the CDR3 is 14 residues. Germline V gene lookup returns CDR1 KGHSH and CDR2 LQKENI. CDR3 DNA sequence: TGTGCCAGCTCACCACCGACAGGGAGAGAGACCCAGTACTTC. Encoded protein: CASSPPTGRETQYF.

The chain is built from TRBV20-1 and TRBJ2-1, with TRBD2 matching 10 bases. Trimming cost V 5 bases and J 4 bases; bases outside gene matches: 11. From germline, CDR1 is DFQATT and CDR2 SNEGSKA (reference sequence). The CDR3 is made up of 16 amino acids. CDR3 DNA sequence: TGCAGTGCTGCTAGCGGGGGCTCATGGGGGTACAATGAGCAGTTCTTC. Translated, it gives CSAASGGSWGYNEQFF.

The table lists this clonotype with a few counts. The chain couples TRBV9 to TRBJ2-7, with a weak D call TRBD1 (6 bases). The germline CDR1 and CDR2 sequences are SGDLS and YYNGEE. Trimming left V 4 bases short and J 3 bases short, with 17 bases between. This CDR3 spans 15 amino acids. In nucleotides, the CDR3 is TGTGCCAGCAGCCGCTACGGGACAACCAACTACGAGCAGTACTTC. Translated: CASSRYGTTNYEQYF.

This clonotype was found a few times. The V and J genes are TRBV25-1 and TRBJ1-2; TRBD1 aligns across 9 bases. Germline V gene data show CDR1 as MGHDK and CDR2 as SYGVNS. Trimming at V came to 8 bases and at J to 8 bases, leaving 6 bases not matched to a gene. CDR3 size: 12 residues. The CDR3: CASHTGGGGYTF. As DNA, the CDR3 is TGTGCCAGCCATACAGGGGGCGGAGGCTACACCTTC.